This T cell receptor (beta chain) was sequenced during a study of human CD8 memory T cell subsets (dated by TCRdb to 2018 to 2020). In terms of the full investigation: The clonal relationships among stem-like (TSTEM), progenitor exhausted-like (TPEX) and effector memory CD8+ T cell subsets were assessed by comparing the TCRbeta repertoires of these subsets. TCRbeta repertoires were obtained from TSTEM, TPEX and effector memory subsets contributed by each of five to seven donors.

The CDR3 runs 15 amino acids, cysteine and phenylalanine included. The protein alone is recorded here. In the germline V gene, CDR1 corresponds to SGHDT and CDR2 to YYEEEE. CCR7+ PD-1- TIGIT- cells were the ones classified as stem-like memory CD8+ T cells (TSTEM). Density gradient separation was used to isolate peripheral blood mononuclear cells from healthy donor buffy coats. In the study, total CD8+ T cells were enriched by negative magnetic separation with EasySep or MojoSort CD8+ T cell isolation kits. For each subset, total RNA was extracted using an RNeasy Mini Kit from duplicate vials of over 120,000 sorted CD8+ T cells. PBMCs were used either fresh or after being cryopreserved in fetal bovine serum containing around 9.4% DMSO. CD8+ T cell subsets were sorted to purity by fluorescence-activated cell sorting on a FACSAria III. Study-wide findings and limitations: Based on Chao1 estimates, TSTEM subsets appeared to have greater repertoire diversity than TPEX subsets, which may reflect a broader range of specificities. Only TCRbeta chains were sequenced, and repertoire comparisons were based on 5 to 7 donors, with testing performed by paired t-tests and Bonferroni correction. Although both stem-like subsets shared clonotypes with effector memory cells, the overlap between TSTEM and TPEX repertoires was minimal, suggesting distinct antigen spectra for the TSTEM and TPEX subsets. TSTEM and TPEX subsets showed similarly high normalized Shannon-Wiener diversity, whereas effector memory subsets were comparatively less diverse.

This clonotype registers as medium-sized (0.01 to 0.1%) by frequency; no count is noted. The clone's antigen remains unknown. TCRdb shows the sequencer as NextSeq 550. A Human TCR Profiling Kit was used to prepare UMI-labeled 5' RACE TCRbeta libraries. Every TCRbeta library was prepared in parallel with an identical number of PCR cycles. The authors' pipeline ran thus. The number of functional CDR3beta clonotypes in each TCRbeta library ranged from about 2,700 to 18,000. MIGEC 1.2.9 handled UMI extraction and consensus assembly, with a minimum of three reads required per UMI. MiXCR 3.0.3 was used to extract the in-frame CDR3beta repertoires. Diversity metrics were computed in VDJtools 1.2.1 after downsampling each sample to 42,000 randomly selected UMIs. Repertoire overlap metrics D, R and F2 were calculated in VDJtools for the top 3,000 clones of each sample pair. Based on TCRdb reprocessing of the reads, there is one entry per CDR3 protein sequence, and DNA is missing. The V and J calls reflect TCRdb's pipeline rather than the authors' work. In this sample's table one finds more than 9,000 distinct CDR3 sequences. 8% to 10% of the sample comes from the top ten.

The receptor was derived from a human donor in good health. This sequence uses TRBV5-6 and TRBJ1-1; TCRdb calls TRBD1, which cannot be checked without DNA. Sequencing was carried out using CD8+ stem-like memory T cells (TSCM and TCM) sorted from PBMCs. The sample's cell subset or site, from its label and the paper: stem-like memory CD8 T cells (TSTEM), CCR7+ PD-1- TIGIT-. The CDR3 protein is CASSKGTGGRTEAFF.